These T cell receptor beta chains were read from a single sample in a study of blood T cell repertoires in COVID-19. Clones were sequenced by immunoSEQ multiplex PCR, and TCRdb holds only the in-frame ones, with some missing. The table includes a few hundred thousand clones, about 90% detected once. The sequenced sample was PBMCs or T cells enriched from blood (not recorded which). Receptors originate from a man aged 30-40 years who had recovered from COVID-19. Each CDR3 is given with its conserved first and last residue. A D gene is named only where the DNA matches it firmly. Size tells how often a clone was seen (once, few, many) or the class of an expanded clone, and some rows leave it out.

D gene | J gene | V gene | clone size | CDR3 protein | CDR3 DNA
TRBD2 | TRBJ2-5 | TRBV6-1 | - | CASSEVRVAGEGETQYF | TGTGCCAGCAGTGAAGTAAGGGTAGCGGGGGAGGGGGAGACCCAGTACTTC
- | TRBJ1-1 | TRBV28 | - | CASSFASRTEAFF | TGTGCCAGCAGTTTTGCGTCTCGGACTGAAGCTTTCTTT
TRBD1 | TRBJ1-6 | TRBV28 | - | CASSFPPGGGRNSPLHF | TGTGCCAGCAGTTTCCCCCCAGGGGGAGGTAGGAATTCACCCCTCCACTTT
TRBD1 | TRBJ2-1 | TRBV28 | once | CASKATGGPTPFNEQFF | TGTGCCAGCAAGGCGACAGGGGGCCCCACGCCCTTCAATGAGCAGTTCTTC
- | TRBJ1-3 | TRBV6-6 | - | CASRPGAGNTIYF | TGTGCCAGCCGCCCGGGGGCTGGAAACACCATATATTTT
TRBD1 | TRBJ2-1 | TRBV9 | - | CASSAERTGRHEQFF | TGTGCCAGCAGCGCAGAAAGGACAGGGAGGCATGAGCAGTTCTTC
- | TRBJ1-1 | TRBV10-2 | - | CASLSQGTEAFF | TGCGCCAGCCTCAGCCAGGGCACTGAAGCTTTCTTT
- | TRBJ2-7 | TRBV7-6 | - | CASSTSLGPLGYEQYF | TGTGCCAGCAGCACTAGCCTGGGACCCCTGGGCTACGAGCAGTACTTC
- | TRBJ1-4 | TRBV7-9 | - | CASSPTGQKNEKLFF | TGTGCCAGCAGCCCCACCGGACAGAAGAATGAAAAACTGTTTTTT
- | TRBJ1-2 | TRBV9 | - | CASSGSYGYTF | TGTGCCAGCAGCGGCAGCTATGGCTACACCTTC
- | TRBJ1-6 | TRBV6-1 | - | CASSVGHLSSYNSPLHF | TGTGCCAGCAGTGTCGGTCATTTGAGCTCCTATAATTCACCCCTCCACTTT
TRBD2 | TRBJ2-5 | TRBV7-9 | - | CASSAGLAGAGETQYF | TGTGCCAGCAGCGCGGGACTAGCGGGGGCCGGGGAGACCCAGTACTTC
TRBD1 | TRBJ1-2 | TRBV19 | - | CASTKNGRGPDDGYTF | TGTGCCAGTACAAAAAACGGCAGGGGGCCTGACGATGGCTACACCTTC
TRBD1 | TRBJ1-3 | TRBV30 | - | CAWSDRGLGNTIYF | TGTGCCTGGAGTGACAGGGGGCTTGGAAACACCATATATTTT
- | TRBJ2-7 | TRBV9 | - | CASSVAPLFLEQYF | TGTGCCAGCAGCGTAGCGCCGCTATTTCTTGAGCAGTACTTC
- | TRBJ1-3 | TRBV7-2 | - | CASSLGRLRSGNTIYF | TGTGCCAGCAGCTTAGGCAGGCTTCGCTCTGGAAACACCATATATTTT
- | TRBJ2-2 | TRBV5-1 | - | CASSLGTIGGELFF | TGCGCCAGCAGCTTGGGAACTATAGGTGGGGAGCTGTTTTTT
- | TRBJ1-2 | TRBV30 | many | CAWSLGPLEGYTF | TGTGCCTGGAGTTTGGGGCCCCTGGAGGGCTACACCTTC
- | TRBJ2-3 | TRBV7-7 | - | CASSLTLQDTDTQYF | TGTGCTAGCAGCCTAACCTTACAGGACACAGATACGCAGTATTTT
- | TRBJ1-5 | TRBV7-8 | - | CASSSLSQGEGTQHF | TGTGCCAGCAGCTCCCTTAGTCAGGGTGAAGGTACCCAGCATTTT
TRBD1 | TRBJ2-1 | TRBV19 | - | CASRDRGDNEQFF | TGTGCCAGTAGGGACAGGGGGGACAATGAGCAGTTCTTC
TRBD2 | TRBJ2-5 | TRBV14 | once | CASSQAFLAGVQETQYF | TGTGCCAGCAGCCAAGCTTTCCTAGCGGGGGTCCAAGAGACCCAGTACTTC